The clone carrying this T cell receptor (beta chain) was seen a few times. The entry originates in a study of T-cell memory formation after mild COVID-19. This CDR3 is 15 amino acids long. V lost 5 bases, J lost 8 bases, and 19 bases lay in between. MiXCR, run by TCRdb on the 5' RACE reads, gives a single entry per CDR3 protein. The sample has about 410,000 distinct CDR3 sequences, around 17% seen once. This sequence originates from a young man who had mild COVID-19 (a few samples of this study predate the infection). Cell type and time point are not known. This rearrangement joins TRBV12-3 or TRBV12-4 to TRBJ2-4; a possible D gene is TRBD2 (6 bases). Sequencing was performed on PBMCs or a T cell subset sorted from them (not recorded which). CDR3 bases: TGTGCCAGCAGTGGCGGAGGAGGGAATGGGGACATTCAGTACTTC. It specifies CASSGGGGNGDIQYF.